The 30 T cell receptor beta chains given below trace back to one sample, sequenced in a study of T cells in Graves' hyperthyroidism and ophthalmopathy. Authors of the study amplified TCR beta CDR3 regions from RNA transcripts. The TCR CDR3 first-round RT-PCR relied on the HTBI primer set. TCRdb re-called the multiplex PCR reads with MiXCR, one entry per CDR3 protein. The table includes about 740,000 distinct CDR3 sequences, 11% to 15% detected once. The sample taken for sequencing was blood. These receptor sequences come from a woman aged 18-29 years with Graves' hyperthyroidism.

This chain connects TRBV12-3 or TRBV12-4 to TRBJ1-6, with D unresolved. The CDR3 has 13 amino acids. V was cut by 3 bases and J by 7 bases, with 7 bases left in between. The CDR3 loop reads CASSFFWNSPLHF. In DNA form, the CDR3 reads TGTGCCAGCAGTTTTTTCTGGAATTCACCCCTCCACTTT.

This sequence joins TRBV20-1 and TRBJ2-7, with 14 nucleotides matching TRBD2. After removal of 3 bases from V and 2 bases from J, the junction contained 3 bases not matched to a gene. The CDR3 spans 15 residues. In germline, CDR1 is DFQATT, CDR2 SNEGSKA (reference sequence). CDR3 in amino acids: CSASWTSGRPYEQYF. The CDR3 DNA reads as TGCAGTGCTAGTTGGACTAGCGGGAGGCCCTACGAGCAGTACTTC.

Many counts were recorded for this clonotype. J is TRBJ2-2 and V is TRBV13, with 9 bases matching TRBD2. With 3 bases clipped from V and 5 bases from J, the junction kept 4 bases outside the gene matches. This CDR3 comprises 15 residues. Germline V gene sequence: CDR1 PRHDT, CDR2 FYEKMQ (reference sequence). DNA for the CDR3: TGTGCCAGCAGCTTCGGACTAGCGCTTACCGGGGAGCTGTTTTTT. Amino acid sequence: CASSFGLALTGELFF.

This clonotype was seen repeatedly, ten times or more. The chain couples TRBV28 to TRBJ2-7, with D unresolved. The germline CDR1 and CDR2 sequences are MDHEN and SYDVKM. Trimming left V 3 bases short and J 3 bases short, with 9 bases between. This CDR3 has 13 amino acids. The CDR3 DNA follows: TGTGCCAGCAGTTTGAGGTTTAACTACGAGCAGTACTTC. Translating it yields CASSLRFNYEQYF.

A few counts support this clonotype. The gene calls are TRBV6-1 and TRBJ1-1; D is uncertain. The CDR3 spans 12 residues. CDR1 is MNHNS and CDR2 is SASEGT in the germline V gene. Trimming removed 6 bases at V and 3 bases at J, with 8 bases between. Written as DNA, the CDR3 is TGTGCCAGCAGCATATATGACACTGAAGCTTTCTTT. It translates to CASSIYDTEAFF.

This clonotype showed up just a few times. The chain carries TRBV18 and TRBJ1-2; D perhaps matches TRBD1 (5 bases). CDR1 is KGHSH, CDR2 LQKENI, per germline. V lost 2 bases, J lost 0 bases, and 10 bases lay in between. The CDR3 runs to 15 residues. The CDR3 DNA reads TGTGCCAGCTCACCAGTGGACAACCCTAACTATGGCTACACCTTC. Its protein is CASSPVDNPNYGYTF. The full variable domain, in which reference TRBV18 and TRBJ1-2 provide the parts outside the CDR3, is NAGVMQNPRHLVRRRGQEARLRCSPMKGHSHVYWYRQLPEEGLKFMVYLQKENIIDESGMPKERFSAEFPKEGPSILRIQQVVRGDSAAYFCASSPVDNPNYGYTFGSGTRLTVV.

The chain employs TRBV12-3 or TRBV12-4 and TRBJ2-4; D may correspond to TRBD1 or TRBD2 (5 bases each). The CDR3 runs 13 residues. The V gene lost 3 bases and the J gene lost 6 bases, with 9 bases spanning the gap. CDR3 amino acids: CASSFLGVNIQYF. In DNA, the CDR3 is TGTGCCAGCAGTTTCTTGGGGGTAAACATTCAGTACTTC.

The chain uses TRBV2 and TRBJ2-2; D is unclear. The CDR3 contains 14 residues. The germline V gene encodes CDR1 SNHLY and CDR2 FYNNEI. Trimming left V 2 bases short and J 3 bases short, with 7 bases between. This CDR3 reads CASSEFEDTGELFF. The DNA of the CDR3 is TGTGCCAGCAGTGAATTCGAGGACACCGGGGAGCTGTTTTTT.

As to this clonotype: At one boundary the junction diverges from the germline segment, which might be a read error. This rearrangement joins TRBV27 to TRBJ2-3, with 7 nucleotides matching TRBD2. Germline CDR1 MNHEY, CDR2 SMNVEV (reference sequence). This CDR3 has 14 residues. The chain's CDR3 is CANSFVPLAYTQYF. CDR3 nucleotide sequence: TGTGCCAACAGTTTCGTCCCACTAGCGTACACGCAGTATTTT.

This chain links TRBV19 with TRBJ2-3, with D tentatively TRBD2 (5 bases). The V gene lost 4 bases and the J gene lost 1 base, with 12 bases spanning the gap. Germline V CDR1 and CDR2: LNHDA, SQIVND (reference sequence). This CDR3 is built from 15 residues. The DNA of the CDR3 is TGTGCCAGTAGTACCTATAGCGTGGGCACAGATACGCAGTATTTT. Amino acid sequence: CASSTYSVGTDTQYF.

In this sample, this clonotype turned up a few times. The chain is built from TRBV9 and TRBJ1-6; no reliable D call. There are 11 residues in the CDR3. CDR1 is SGDLS, CDR2 YYNGEE, per germline. V lost 8 bases and J lost 14, with 14 bases in between. The CDR3 bases are TGTGCCAGGCCGTTAAGGTGCTCCCTCCACTTT. As protein: CARPLRCSLHF.

Turning to this clonotype: A junction boundary mismatches the germline segment, possibly from a read error. This sequence joins TRBV7-3 and TRBJ2-7; the match to TRBD1 covers 9 bases. This CDR3 spans 15 amino acids. The germline gives CDR1 SGHTA, CDR2 FQGTGA. CDR3 region: CASSITGTGPYEQYF. CDR3 DNA: TGTGCCAGCAGCATAACCGGGACAGGGCCCTACGAGCAGTACTTC.

The chain carries TRBV2 and TRBJ2-3; D not certain. V lost 8 bases to trimming and J lost 7 bases, with 16 bases between them. The CDR3 length is 13 residues. Germline V gene data show CDR1 as SNHLY and CDR2 as FYNNEI. The CDR3 reads CASSSTAVNTQYF. CDR3 DNA: TGTGCCAGCTCCTCGACGGCAGTGAATACGCAGTATTTT.

This clonotype was seen ten or more times. The chain recombines TRBV12-3 or TRBV12-4 with TRBJ2-3; D possibly uses TRBD1 or TRBD2 (5 bases each). Deletions cut 5 bases from V and 2 bases from J, with 11 bases between. The CDR3 has 14 residues. The CDR3 DNA sequence: TGTGCCAGCAGTCCCGGGGCTCCCACAGATACGCAGTATTTT. Amino acids: CASSPGAPTDTQYF.

The CDR3 sequence: CASSSHGDEQYF. CDR3 nucleotide sequence: TGTGCCAGCAGCTCCCACGGGGACGAGCAGTACTTC. V and J are TRBV6-1 and TRBJ2-7; a weak D match, TRBD2 (5 bases). The CDR3 contains 12 residues. Germline CDR1 and CDR2: MNHNS and SASEGT. The V end lost 6 bases, the J end lost 5 bases, and 11 bases lay between the germline ends.

This clonotype was counted only a few times. This CDR3 reads CASSPNKETQYF. In DNA form, the CDR3 reads TGTGCCAGCTCACCGAATAAAGAGACCCAGTACTTC. V gene TRBV18 combines with J gene TRBJ2-5; no clear D. Germline CDR1 KGHSH, CDR2 LQKENI. Trimming took off 3 bases at V and 3 bases at J, with 5 bases between the two ends. The CDR3 runs 12 residues.

The chain uses TRBV25-1 and TRBJ2-5; unclear D gene. Per the germline V gene, CDR1 is MGHDK and CDR2 is SYGVNS. CDR3 length equals 14 residues. Trimming removed 4 bases from V and 9 bases from J, with 18 bases in between. CDR3 in amino acids: CASSAPGSVTAQYF. The CDR3 nucleotides are TGTGCCAGCAGTGCCCCGGGCTCCGTGACGGCCCAGTACTTC.

This clonotype was detected ten times or more. The chain is built from TRBV3-1 and TRBJ1-2; D possibly corresponds to TRBD1 (6 bases). Germline loops: CDR1 LGHDT, CDR2 YNNKEL (reference sequence). This CDR3 comprises 15 residues. The V end lost 4 bases, the J end lost 4 bases, and 16 bases lay between the germline ends. The CDR3 sequence: CASSPYRTELYGYTF. DNA for the CDR3: TGTGCCAGCAGCCCGTACAGGACAGAGCTCTATGGCTACACCTTC.

This clonotype was found a few times. The chain links TRBV4-3 to TRBJ1-1; no clear D. CDR3 length: 17 amino acids. V lost 4 bases and J 1 base, leaving 19 bases between the germline ends. Germline V lookup: CDR1 LGHNA, CDR2 YSLEER. The CDR3 loop reads CASSPEWAGIRNTEAFF. The CDR3, as DNA: TGCGCCAGCAGCCCGGAATGGGCGGGGATAAGGAACACTGAAGCTTTCTTT.

Concerning this clonotype: A much larger clonotype is one base distant, so this may be a read error. This rearrangement joins TRBV3-1 to TRBJ2-1; D is undetermined. Germline V gene lookup returns CDR1 LGHDT and CDR2 YNNKEL (reference sequence). V dropped 0 bases and J dropped 10 bases, with 16 bases sitting between them. This CDR3 region has 15 residues. Here the CDR3 reads CASSQDRGNSYEQFF. CDR3 DNA sequence: TGTGCCAGCAGCCAAGATCGAGGTAACAGTTACGAGCAGTTCTTC.

The chain has TRBV30 and TRBJ2-1; 9 nucleotides agree with TRBD1. This CDR3 region has 13 residues. Germline CDR1 reads GTSNPN; CDR2 reads SVGIG (reference sequence). V gave up 1 base and J gave up 7 bases; unmatched junction bases: 2. The CDR3 protein is CAWSADRGNEQFF. The CDR3 bases are TGTGCCTGGAGTGCCGACAGGGGGAATGAGCAGTTCTTC. Full variable domain (rest looked up from reference TRBV30 and TRBJ2-1): SQTIHQWPATLVQPVGSPLSLECTVEGTSNPNLYWYRQAAGRGLQLLFYSVGIGQISSEVPQNLSASRPQDRQFILSSKKLLLSDSGFYLCAWSADRGNEQFFGPGTRLTVL.

V usage is TRBV6-1 and J usage is TRBJ2-2; the match to TRBD1 covers 7 bases. V was clipped by 5 bases and J by 5 bases; unmatched bases: 11. CDR3 length: 16 amino acids. Germline loops: CDR1 MNHNS, CDR2 SASEGT. Here the CDR3 DNA reads TGTGCCAGCAGTTTAAGGGGGCGCGTTTTGACCGGGGAGCTGTTTTTT. Protein sequence: CASSLRGRVLTGELFF.

This clonotype was recorded at least ten times. V gene TRBV18 combines with J gene TRBJ1-1, with D possibly being TRBD1 (6 bases). Germline V lookup: CDR1 KGHSH, CDR2 LQKENI. This CDR3 region has 15 residues. V was clipped by 3 bases and J by 1 base, with 12 bases between them. This CDR3 is CASSPNRDTNTEAFF. CDR3 nucleotide sequence: TGTGCCAGCTCACCGAATAGGGACACGAACACTGAAGCTTTCTTT. The full variable domain, its missing parts supplied by reference TRBV18 and TRBJ1-1, is NAGVMQNPRHLVRRRGQEARLRCSPMKGHSHVYWYRQLPEEGLKFMVYLQKENIIDESGMPKERFSAEFPKEGPSILRIQQVVRGDSAAYFCASSPNRDTNTEAFFGQGTRLTVV.

This clonotype was observed many times. The chain combines TRBV28 with TRBJ2-7; 10 bases agree with TRBD2. CDR1 MDHEN and CDR2 SYDVKM come from the germline V gene. The CDR3 consists of 20 residues. V shed 3 bases and J 6 bases; nucleotides not matched to a gene: 23. CDR3 sequence reads: CASSFPLHSLLAGAEIEQYF. CDR3 DNA sequence: TGTGCCAGCAGTTTCCCCTTACATTCTTTGCTAGCGGGGGCAGAAATCGAGCAGTACTTC.

This clonotype appeared a few times. V gene TRBV20-1 combines with J gene TRBJ2-1; 7 bases fit TRBD2. This CDR3 region has 12 residues. The V gene end was trimmed by 0 bases and the J gene end by 9 bases; junction bases not matched to a gene: 2. Germline values: CDR1 DFQATT, CDR2 SNEGSKA (reference sequence). The CDR3 sequence: CSAREGGGEQFF. The CDR3, as DNA: TGCAGTGCTAGAGAGGGGGGGGGTGAGCAGTTCTTC.

This clonotype was counted ten times or more. V gene TRBV3-1 combines with J gene TRBJ1-5; 8 bases line up with TRBD1. Germline values: CDR1 LGHDT, CDR2 YNNKEL (reference sequence). The junction had 5 bases not matched to a gene; V was cut back by 2 bases and J by 5 bases. This CDR3 has 15 residues. CDR3 sequence: CASSQTDRADQPQHF. CDR3 DNA: TGTGCCAGCAGCCAAACGGACAGGGCGGATCAGCCCCAGCATTTT.

Note on this clonotype: One end of the junction is discordant with germline, which a read error may explain. The chain recombines TRBV19 with TRBJ2-1; no clear D. The CDR3 covers 15 residues. Germline-derived CDR1 and CDR2 are LNHDA and SQIVND (reference sequence). The CDR3 spells CASGIAVTRDDEQFF. CDR3 DNA: TGTGCCAGTGGTATAGCCGTCACCCGTGACGATGAGCAGTTCTTC.

This clonotype was counted ten times or more. The rearrangement uses TRBV14 and TRBJ2-3; tentatively, D is TRBD2 (6 bases). This CDR3 contains 15 residues. CDR1 is SGHDN and CDR2 is FVKESK in the germline V gene. V was cut by 3 bases and J by 1 base, with 11 bases left in between. The CDR3 protein is CASSHRWEGTDTQYF. The CDR3 DNA follows: TGTGCCAGCAGCCATAGGTGGGAGGGCACAGATACGCAGTATTTT.

There are many counts of this clonotype. This chain links TRBV7-2 with TRBJ2-2, with 8 bases identical to TRBD2. CDR3 length: 16 amino acids. Losses at the gene ends were 3 bases for V and 4 bases for J; bases not matched to a gene: 7. From germline, CDR1 is SGHTA and CDR2 FQGNSA. CDR3 in amino acids: CASSFKRELGTGELFF. DNA for the CDR3: TGTGCCAGCAGCTTCAAGCGGGAGTTGGGCACCGGGGAGCTGTTTTTT. The entire variable domain, with the rest obtained from reference TRBV7-2 and TRBJ2-2, is as follows: GAGVSQSPSNKVTEKGKDVELRCDPISGHTALYWYRQSLGQGLEFLIYFQGNSAPDKSGLPSDRFSAERTGGSVSTLTIQRTQQEDSAVYLCASSFKRELGTGELFFGEGSRLTVL.

Ten or more counts support this clonotype. The rearrangement links TRBV7-9 to TRBJ2-7; a weak D match, TRBD2 (7 bases). V lost 6 bases and J lost 2, with 11 bases in between. The V gene's germline CDR1 is SEHNR and CDR2 FQNEAQ (reference sequence). The length of the CDR3 is 13 residues. CDR3: CASRRGTTYEQYF. DNA for the CDR3: TGTGCCAGCAGGCGGGGGACAACCTACGAGCAGTACTTC.